The clone carrying this TCR beta chain was detected a few times. Its specificity is not known. The data stem from a study of cytomegalovirus exposure and HLA in healthy donors. Trimming took 3 bases from V and 3 from J; bases not matched to a gene: 2. The CDR3 is 15 residues long. Germline V lookup: CDR1 LNHDA, CDR2 SQIVND (reference sequence). Study-level findings and limits: TCR association rates varied by HLA locus in a later analysis, with DRB1 highest and HLA-C lowest. According to an earlier analysis, most TCR beta V segments yielded productive rearrangements about 90% or about 30% of the time. Association with HLA alleles at 0.05 false discovery rate was found for 17,000 or so TCR beta sequences in a later analysis.

PCR amplification relied on 60 Vbeta primers (plus 13 Jbeta primers). Generated by immunoSEQ multiplex PCR, the TCRdb table keeps only in-frame clones and is missing some. The table shows under 200,000 clones, with around 84% occurring only once. The specimen was PBMCs. The rearrangement links TRBV19 to TRBJ2-3, with 11 bases aligning to TRBD2. The clonotype was recovered from a woman aged 50 to 60 in good health and CMV-seropositive. CDR3 loop: CASSISGGGTDTQYF. DNA of the CDR3: TGTGCCAGTAGTATTAGCGGGGGGGGGACAGATACGCAGTATTTT.